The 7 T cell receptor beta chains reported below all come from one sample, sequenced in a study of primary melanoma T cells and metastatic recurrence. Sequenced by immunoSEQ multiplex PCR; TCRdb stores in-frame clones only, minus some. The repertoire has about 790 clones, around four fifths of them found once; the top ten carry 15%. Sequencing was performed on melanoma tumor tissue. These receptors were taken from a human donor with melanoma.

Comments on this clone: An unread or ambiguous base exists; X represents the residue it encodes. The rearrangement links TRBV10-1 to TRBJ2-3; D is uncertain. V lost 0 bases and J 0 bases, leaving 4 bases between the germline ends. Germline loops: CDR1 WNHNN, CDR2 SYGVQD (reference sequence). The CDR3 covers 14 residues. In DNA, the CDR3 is TGCGCCAGCAGTGAGTCRATGAGCACAGATACGCAGTATTTT. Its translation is CASSEXMSTDTQYF. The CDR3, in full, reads CASSESMSTDTQYF.

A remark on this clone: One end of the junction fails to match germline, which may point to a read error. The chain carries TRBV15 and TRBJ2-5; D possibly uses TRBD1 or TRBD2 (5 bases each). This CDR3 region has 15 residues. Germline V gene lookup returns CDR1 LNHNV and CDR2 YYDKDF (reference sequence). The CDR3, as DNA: TGTGCCAGCAGCCAAGCTAGCAGGGAGCGGGAGACCCAGTACTTC. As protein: CASSQASRERETQYF.

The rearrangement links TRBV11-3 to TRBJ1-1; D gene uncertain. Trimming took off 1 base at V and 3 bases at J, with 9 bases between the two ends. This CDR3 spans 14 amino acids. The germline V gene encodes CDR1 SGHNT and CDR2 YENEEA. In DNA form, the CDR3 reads TGTGCCAGCAGCTTAGTAGGCAGAGACACTGAAGCTTTCTTT. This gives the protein CASSLVGRDTEAFF.

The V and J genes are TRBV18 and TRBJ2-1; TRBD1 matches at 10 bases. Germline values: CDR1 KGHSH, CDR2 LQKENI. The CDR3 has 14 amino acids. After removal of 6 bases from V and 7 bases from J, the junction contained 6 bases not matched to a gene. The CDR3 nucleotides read TGTGCCAGCTCGCCGGGACAGGGGTCGAATGAGCAGTTCTTC. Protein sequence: CASSPGQGSNEQFF.

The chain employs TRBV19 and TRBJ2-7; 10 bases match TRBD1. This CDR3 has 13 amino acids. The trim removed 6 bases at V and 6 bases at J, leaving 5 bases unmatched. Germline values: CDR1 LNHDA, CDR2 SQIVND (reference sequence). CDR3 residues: CASRVTGGSEQYF. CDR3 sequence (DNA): TGTGCCAGTAGGGTGACAGGGGGCTCCGAGCAGTACTTC.

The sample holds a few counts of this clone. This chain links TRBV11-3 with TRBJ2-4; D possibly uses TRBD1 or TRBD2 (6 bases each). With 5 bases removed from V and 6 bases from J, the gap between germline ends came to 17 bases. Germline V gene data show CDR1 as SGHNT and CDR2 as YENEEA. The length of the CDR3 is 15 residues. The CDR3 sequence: CASSPLGGRGNIQYF. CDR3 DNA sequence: TGTGCCAGCAGCCCTTTAGGGGGGCGCGGAAACATTCAGTACTTC. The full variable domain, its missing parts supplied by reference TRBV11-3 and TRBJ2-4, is EAGVVQSPRYKIIEKKQPVAFWCNPISGHNTLYWYLQNLGQGPELLIRYENEEAVDDSQLPKDRFSAERLKGVDSTLKIQPAELGDSAVYLCASSPLGGRGNIQYFGAGTRLSVL.

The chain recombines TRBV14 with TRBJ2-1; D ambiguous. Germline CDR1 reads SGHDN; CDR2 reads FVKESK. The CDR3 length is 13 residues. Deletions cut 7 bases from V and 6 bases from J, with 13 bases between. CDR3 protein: CASNRVWGNEQFF. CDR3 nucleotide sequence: TGTGCCAGCAACCGAGTTTGGGGCAATGAGCAGTTCTTC.